This TCR beta chain was recovered during a study of blood T cell repertoires in COVID-19. Study-wide context: Sites across the United States, Italy and Spain contributed samples from acute and convalescent COVID-19. In each case, the material was cDNA or gDNA derived from T cells, B-cell-depleted T cells, or PBMCs.

In the authors' methods: Reference gene primer amplification gave estimated nucleated cell counts. The method was immunoSEQ multiplex PCR; TCRdb's version includes in-frame clones alone and lacks a portion of them. Clone size and V and J calls were adopted from that table, with D and trimming inferred from the DNA. The sample lists about 230,000 clones, 70% to 85% seen once, with approximately 1.3% in the top ten. Germline V lookup: CDR1 SNHLY, CDR2 FYNNEI. This CDR3 has 16 residues. Trimming removed 7 bases from V and 1 base from J; junction bases left unmatched: 10. This clonotype was obtained from a woman aged 40-49 years who had recovered from COVID-19. The V gene is TRBV2, the J gene TRBJ1-3; TRBD1 agrees at 7 bases. The sample comprised peripheral blood. The CDR3, as DNA: TGTGCCAGCACCGAACGACAGGGTAGATCTGGAAACACCATATATTTT. Residues: CASTERQGRSGNTIYF.